This T cell receptor beta chain was documented in a study of blood T cell repertoires in COVID-19 (dated by TCRdb to the early 2020s). For the wider study: Samples covering the acute and convalescent phases of COVID-19 were provided by collaborators in the United States, Italy and Spain. The prospective study material was composed of cDNA or gDNA derived from T cells, B-cell-depleted T cells, or PBMCs. Deeply sampled blood TCRbeta repertoires from subjects exposed to, actively infected with, or recovered from COVID-19 were included in the dataset. The repertoires were released in a freely available public database meant as a resource for research on the immune response to SARS-CoV-2. Samples came from the ongoing ImmuneRACE study (first 160 participants) plus 1,254 subjects from 6 global collaborators. Sample metadata almost always included a de-identified subject ID, COVID-19 status, age in years and sex. Where available, HLA class I and class II types were obtained from metadata supplied by the sample provider rather than from assay-based typing. Paper-wide results and their limitations: The quantity of clinical and demographic metadata differed by source and by participant and was supplied without curation.

This clone was seen only a few times. Its cognate antigen has yet to be identified. Base qualities are missing; no much larger clone stands one base away. The cysteine opens and the phenylalanine closes a CDR3 of 14 amino acids. Only the CDR3 portion is preserved as DNA: 42 bases, with reading frame beginning at the first base. CDR1 and CDR2 were assigned from the germline V gene (reference sequence) as LNHDA and SQIVND. The junction shows trimming of 5 bases on V and 7 bases on J, plus 15 bases between the germline ends. Collaborating institutions collected whole blood in K2EDTA tubes following their own protocols. For TCRbeta analysis, collaborators shipped samples in one of three forms: frozen whole blood, isolated PBMCs, or DNA extracted from either of those sample types. TCRbeta CDR3 regions were amplified from genomic DNA using the immunoSEQ Assay, a bias-controlled multiplex PCR. In the authors' own workflow: The number of nucleated cells in each sample was estimated from the amplification of reference gene primers within the assay. To quantify the absolute abundance of each unique TCRbeta CDR3 rearrangement, sequence reads were collapsed and filtered. For each sample, productive Simpson clonality was calculated as the square root of Simpson's diversity index over productive rearrangements. TCRdb's version of the immuneACCESS table is confined to in-frame rearrangements and falls short of the full clone set. An unresolved V gene accounts for under half of the shortfall where checked; the remainder is of unknown origin. V and J calls and clone size are given by that table; D and trimming were obtained from the DNA. The sample contains around 230,000 clones, approximately 78% of them found a single time. The ten largest clones capture around 12% of the sample.

The TCR was taken from a woman aged 60 to 75 with active or convalescent COVID-19. Recombination connected TRBV19 to TRBJ2-1, with TRBD2 tentatively as D gene (6 bases match). The material sequenced was peripheral blood. In nucleotides, the sequence is TGTGCCAGTAGTCCGGGACTTCGGCCAAATGAGCAGTTCTTC. Its amino acids are CASSPGLRPNEQFF.